This T cell receptor beta chain is from a study of T cell repertoires in cytomegalovirus infection (dated by TCRdb to between 2018 and 2021). About the investigation overall: Donor HLA type was relevant to the analysis, as public TCR beta signatures indicated carriage of CMV infection together with the matching HLA type.

The sequencer listed for this sample is Illumina HiSeq 1500. TCRdb trimmed public reads at Q25 via fastp, called clones via MiXCR and kept in-frame beta chains. Every CDR3 protein is listed once, alongside the most common genes and DNA of its rows. For this sample the table gives hundreds of thousands of distinct CDR3 sequences, of which around 24% were detected only once. The ten biggest clones cover 6.5% to 10% of the sample. This clonotype has ten or more counts. No antigen is known for it. No base qualities exist here, and no much larger clone lies one base off it. General conclusions and limits of the study: Cumulative frequency of public TCR beta family members discriminated carriers of CMV infection plus the relevant HLA type in this cohort and an independent approximately 400-donor cohort. The ex vivo response was dominated by HLA-C-restricted CMV-specific TCR beta clonotypes, which also provided the single most frequent clonotype in two of eight donors.

The CDR3 runs 10 residues from the cysteine to the phenylalanine. Kept here is only the CDR3 DNA, which spans 30 bases and is read in frame from base 1. The germline V gene (reference sequence) sets CDR1 to LNHDA and CDR2 to SQIVND. Relative to germline, V is 8 bases shorter and J is 6 bases shorter, with 5 bases between their ends. Material for sequencing was CD8+ T cells from PBMCs. The TCR was taken from a human donor in good health (CMV status not recorded). Some clones in this sample may be carry-over from other donors' samples. The sequence is built from TRBV19 and TRBJ1-5; a confident D gene designation cannot be given. The DNA sequence reads TGTGCCAGTTCTACTCAGCCCCAGCATTTT. Translated, this gives CASSTQPQHF.